One sample yielded the 7 T cell receptor beta chains listed below, sequenced in a study of shared clonotypes between healthy human individuals. Terminally differentiated effector memory CD45RA+ cells were left out of the naive CD8 fraction, which was CD45RO-negative and positively selected for CCR7. Assay used: immunoSEQ multiplex PCR; TCRdb lists only in-frame clones, some missing. The data hold more than 500,000 clones, with roughly 96% observed a single time. The sequencing input was naive CD8+ T cells sorted from blood. These receptors all come from a woman in her twenties or thirties in good health.

This chain connects TRBV29-1 to TRBJ1-2; TRBD1 is a possible D gene (5 bases). Trimming removed 3 bases at V and 6 bases at J, with 14 bases between. Germline V gene sequence: CDR1 SQVTM, CDR2 ANQGSEA. The CDR3 spans 13 residues. CDR3 region: CSVEGTVFDGYTF. CDR3 coding DNA: TGCAGCGTTGAGGGGACGGTTTTTGATGGCTACACCTTC.

V usage is TRBV25-1 and J usage is TRBJ2-7; 10 positions match TRBD2. This CDR3 has 13 amino acids. Germline V CDR1 and CDR2: MGHDK, SYGVNS. Trimming removed 8 bases from V and 4 bases from J; junction bases left unmatched: 5. For the CDR3, the DNA is TGTGCCAGCGCTAGCGGGAGTTGGTACGAGCAGTACTTC. Translation: CASASGSWYEQYF.

About this clone: This sample also contains other DNA sequences that code for the same CDR3. The rearrangement joins TRBV28 to TRBJ2-1, with a possible D match to TRBD2 (5 bases). This CDR3 has 14 residues. Germline V gene lookup returns CDR1 MDHEN and CDR2 SYDVKM. Trimming left V 2 bases short and J 6 bases short, with 11 bases between. CDR3 region: CASSLSLAGNEQFF. The CDR3 DNA reads TGTGCCAGCAGTTTAAGTCTAGCAGGCAATGAGCAGTTCTTC.

The chain employs TRBV11-2 and TRBJ1-1; D is ambiguous. Germline assignment: CDR1 SGHAT and CDR2 FQNNGV. This CDR3 has 15 residues. Trimming pared 1 base from V and 0 bases from J, leaving 9 bases between. The CDR3 is CASSLGGELNTEAFF. As DNA, the CDR3 is TGTGCCAGCAGCTTAGGCGGGGAATTGAACACTGAAGCTTTCTTT.

The J gene is TRBJ1-5, the V gene TRBV6-5; a possible D gene is TRBD1 (6 bases). Looked up from germline, CDR1 is MNHEY and CDR2 is SVGAGI. The CDR3 runs 15 residues. V gave up 6 bases and J gave up 5 bases, with 17 bases separating them. The CDR3 coding sequence is TGTGCCAGCAGCCAAGGGGGGTACGGGGATCAGCCCCAGCATTTT. It translates to CASSQGGYGDQPQHF.

The CDR3 DNA follows: TGTGCCAGCCACCCCATGGGGTCGTACAATGAGCAGTTCTTC. It encodes CASHPMGSYNEQFF. The chain couples TRBV27 to TRBJ2-1, with D hard to call. This CDR3 region has 14 residues. V shed 8 bases and J shed 4 bases, with 15 bases lying between them. CDR1 and CDR2 (germline): MNHEY, SMNVEV (reference sequence).

V usage is TRBV4-1 and J usage is TRBJ1-3; D not certain. V was cut by 2 bases and J by 0 bases, with 8 bases left in between. The CDR3 contains 15 residues. Looked up from germline, CDR1 is MGHRA and CDR2 is YSYEKL. CDR3 in amino acids: CASSQTDGSGNTIYF. The CDR3 nucleotides read TGCGCCAGCAGCCAAACGGACGGCTCTGGAAACACCATATATTTT.